These 26 T cell receptor beta chains were all obtained from the same sample, sequenced in a study of T cell repertoires in cytomegalovirus infection. MiXCR, applied by TCRdb to the reads, yields one record per CDR3 protein. The data show about 740,000 distinct CDR3 sequences, with 35% to 45% seen just once and 2.5% to 3.5% held by the top ten. The source material was PBMCs. The source of these receptors is a human donor in good health (CMV status not recorded). Some clones in this sample may be carry-over from other donors' samples.

The gene calls are TRBV6-1 and TRBJ1-1; the match to TRBD1 covers 10 bases. Trimming cost V 6 bases and J 5 bases; bases outside gene matches: 9. The CDR3 is 15 amino acids. The V gene's germline CDR1 is MNHNS and CDR2 SASEGT. The CDR3 region has the DNA TGTGCCAGCAGGCCGGGACAGGGGTGGGGGACTGAAGCTTTCTTT. Protein: CASRPGQGWGTEAFF.

This clonotype was seen at least ten times. The chain has TRBV12-3 or TRBV12-4 and TRBJ2-3; the D is unclear. V was pared by 3 bases and J by 0 bases, with 7 bases between. This CDR3 spans 14 amino acids. The CDR3 is CASSFSVSTDTQYF. The DNA for the CDR3 is TGTGCCAGCAGTTTCAGCGTTAGCACAGATACGCAGTATTTT.

The chain employs TRBV2 and TRBJ1-4, with 11 bases lining up with TRBD1. The ends lost 6 bases at V and 7 bases at J; junction bases unmatched: 4. The CDR3 has 14 residues. The V gene's germline CDR1 is SNHLY and CDR2 FYNNEI. The CDR3 DNA sequence: TGTGCCAGCAGGGGACAGGGGGATTTTGAAAAACTGTTTTTT. It yields the protein CASRGQGDFEKLFF.

V and J are TRBV5-6 and TRBJ1-6, with TRBD1 as a possible D gene (5 bases). The V gene lost 3 bases and the J gene lost 13 bases, with 14 bases spanning the gap. The V gene's germline CDR1 is SGHDT and CDR2 YYEEEE. CDR3 length: 13 residues. DNA for the CDR3: TGTGCCAGCAGCTCCGGGACCCCTTTGCCCCTCCACTTT. Amino acids: CASSSGTPLPLHF. The full variable domain, completed using reference TRBV5-6 and TRBJ1-6, is DAGVTQSPTHLIKTRGQQVTLRCSPKSGHDTVSWYQQALGQGPQFIFQYYEEEERQRGNFPDRFSGHQFPNYSSELNVNALLLGDSALYLCASSSGTPLPLHFGNGTRLTVT.

V usage is TRBV7-7 and J usage is TRBJ1-1; possibly TRBD1 for D (5 bases). The CDR3 has 12 amino acids. Germline loops: CDR1 SSHAT, CDR2 FNYEAQ (reference sequence). This chain's CDR3 is CAQPKLGPEAFF. CDR3 nucleotide sequence: TGTGCTCAGCCCAAGCTGGGACCTGAAGCTTTCTTT.

This clonotype was seen a handful of times. The chain links TRBV28 to TRBJ1-5; D unresolved. CDR1 and CDR2 from the germline V gene are MDHEN and SYDVKM. Between the trimmed V and J ends, which lost 7 bases and 6 bases, there was a span of 16 bases. The CDR3 loop spans 14 amino acids. The DNA for the CDR3 is TGTGCCAGCACCGGAGGGCCCCTCCGTCAGCCCCAGCATTTT. It specifies CASTGGPLRQPQHF.

This chain joins TRBV5-6 and TRBJ2-3; D gene uncertain. The germline V gene has CDR1 SGHDT and CDR2 YYEEEE. The CDR3 consists of 13 residues. V lost 0 bases, J lost 7 bases, and 9 bases lay in between. The CDR3 spells CASSLAAQNTQYF. The CDR3 bases are TGTGCCAGCAGCTTGGCCGCCCAGAATACGCAGTATTTT.

This clonotype was seen only once. This CDR3 is CASSSLSSTYEQYF. CDR3 bases: TGTGCCAGCAGCTCCTTGTCTTCTACCTACGAGCAGTACTTC. The chain couples TRBV7-9 to TRBJ2-7; D is unclear. Germline V gives CDR1 SEHNR, CDR2 FQNEAQ (reference sequence). CDR3 size: 14 residues. Between the trimmed V and J ends, which lost 4 bases and 2 bases, there was a span of 12 bases. Drawing the rest from reference TRBV7-9 and TRBJ2-7, the complete variable domain is DTGVSQNPRHKITKRGQNVTFRCDPISEHNRLYWYRQTLGQGPEFLTYFQNEAQLEKSRLLSDRFSAERPKGSFSTLEIQRTEQGDSAMYLCASSSLSSTYEQYFGPGTRLTVT.

The V and J genes are TRBV27 and TRBJ2-1, with a tentative D call TRBD1 (6 bases). V lost 5 bases and J lost 8, with 22 bases in between. The germline gives CDR1 MNHEY, CDR2 SMNVEV (reference sequence). The CDR3 is 16 amino acids. The chain's CDR3 is CASSPRDILLFDEQFF. In DNA, the CDR3 is TGTGCCAGCAGTCCCCGGGACATACTTTTGTTTGATGAGCAGTTCTTC.

V usage is TRBV28 and J usage is TRBJ1-2, with D possibly matching TRBD1 (6 bases). Trimming left V 2 bases short and J 2 bases short, with 9 bases between. The CDR3 loop spans 14 amino acids. Germline CDR1 reads MDHEN; CDR2 reads SYDVKM. The CDR3 DNA reads as TGTGCCAGCAGTTTAGGGGACAAGAACTATGGCTACACCTTC. Amino acids: CASSLGDKNYGYTF.

This clonotype has more than one count but fewer than ten. The V call is TRBV6-1, the J call TRBJ1-5, with TRBD1 identical over 9 bases. Germline CDR1 and CDR2: MNHNS and SASEGT. With 4 bases clipped from V and 7 bases from J, the junction kept 17 bases outside the gene matches. The CDR3 extends over 18 amino acids. CDR3 coding DNA: TGTGCCAGCAGTGGCCGACTTCCGGGACAGGGTAGTTGGCAGCCCCAGCATTTT. Translated, it gives CASSGRLPGQGSWQPQHF.

This clonotype was seen only a few times. The junction departs from the called germline gene at one end, perhaps through a read error. The chain couples TRBV6-1 to TRBJ2-1, with a tentative D call TRBD1 (6 bases). There are 11 residues in the CDR3. Germline CDR1 reads MNHNS; CDR2 reads SASEGT. CDR3 DNA: TGTGCCAGCAGACTTACAGGGTCCCCAATCTTC. Its translation is CASRLTGSPIF.

The V and J genes are TRBV7-2 and TRBJ2-7, with D perhaps being TRBD1 or TRBD2 (5 bases each). CDR1 is SGHTA, CDR2 FQGNSA, per germline. The CDR3 sequence is 15 residues long. V was pared by 4 bases and J by 2 bases, with 15 bases between. Written as DNA, the CDR3 is TGTGCCAGCAGCTGGGGGTTGGGGTTACCCTACGAGCAGTACTTC. Translating it yields CASSWGLGLPYEQYF. Combining the CDR3 with reference TRBV7-2 and TRBJ2-7 gives the whole variable domain GAGVSQSPSNKVTEKGKDVELRCDPISGHTALYWYRQSLGQGLEFLIYFQGNSAPDKSGLPSDRFSAERTGGSVSTLTIQRTQQEDSAVYLCASSWGLGLPYEQYFGPGTRLTVT.

The table lists this clonotype with many counts. The genes are TRBV6-1 and TRBJ1-2, with no clear D. Trimming stripped 0 bases from V and 5 bases from J, with 1 base between. This CDR3 has 11 residues. Germline CDR1 is MNHNS and CDR2 is SASEGT. The CDR3 loop reads CASSEAYGYTF. DNA for the CDR3: TGTGCCAGCAGTGAAGCGTATGGCTACACCTTC.

This chain joins TRBV20-1 and TRBJ2-3, with a possible D match to TRBD1 (6 bases). The CDR3 extends over 14 amino acids. Trimming shortened V by 6 bases and J by 3 bases, and 16 bases separated the two germline ends. Germline CDR1 is DFQATT and CDR2 is SNEGSKA (reference sequence). CDR3 amino acids: CSADPDRNTDTQYF. The CDR3 DNA reads TGCAGTGCAGACCCGGACAGAAATACAGATACGCAGTATTTT.

This clonotype showed up many times. This chain links TRBV7-8 with TRBJ1-4, with 9 bases matching TRBD1. Germline CDR1 is SGHVS and CDR2 is FQNEAQ. CDR3 size: 17 residues. With 5 bases clipped from V and 3 bases from J, the junction kept 10 bases outside the gene matches. The DNA for the CDR3 is TGTGCCAGCAGCCAAACGACAGGGGGTGTTGCTAATGAAAAACTGTTTTTT. Translation: CASSQTTGGVANEKLFF.

For the CDR3, the DNA is TGTGCCAGCAGTTTATCGGGGGCTTTAAATCAGCCCCAGCATTTT. Its translation is CASSLSGALNQPQHF. This chain connects TRBV28 to TRBJ1-5; TRBD1 is a possible D gene (6 bases). The CDR3 contains 15 residues. The V gene lost 1 base and the J gene lost 4 bases, with 11 bases spanning the gap. The V gene's germline CDR1 is MDHEN and CDR2 SYDVKM.

A word on this clonotype: A junction boundary mismatches the germline segment, possibly from a read error. The rearrangement joins TRBV27 to TRBJ2-1; D might be TRBD2 (6 bases). This CDR3 contains 19 residues. CDR1 MNHEY and CDR2 SMNVEV come from the germline V gene (reference sequence). CDR3 residues: CARSFRFLGGNSSYNEQFF. The CDR3 DNA reads as TGTGCCCGCAGTTTTAGGTTCCTAGGCGGGAACAGCTCCTACAATGAGCAGTTCTTC.

J is TRBJ2-1 and V is TRBV20-1, with TRBD1 matching 7 bases. There are 15 residues in the CDR3. Germline CDR1 and CDR2: DFQATT and SNEGSKA (reference sequence). V gave up 3 bases and J gave up 0 bases; unmatched junction bases: 5. For the CDR3, the DNA is TGCAGTGCTAGGTCTCGGGACAGCTCCTACAATGAGCAGTTCTTC. It specifies CSARSRDSSYNEQFF.

This clonotype has at least ten counts. The V call is TRBV12-3 or TRBV12-4, the J call TRBJ2-7; D perhaps matches TRBD2 (6 bases). This CDR3 contains 14 residues. The V and J ends lost 3 bases and 4 bases respectively, with 13 bases between them. CDR3 sequence reads: CASSFIGGKYEQYF. Written as DNA, the CDR3 is TGTGCCAGCAGTTTTATCGGGGGAAAATACGAGCAGTACTTC.

The rearrangement uses TRBV11-1 and TRBJ2-1; 7 bases align to TRBD2. V was clipped by 3 bases and J by 0 bases; unmatched bases: 5. The V gene's germline CDR1 is SGHAT and CDR2 FQDESV (reference sequence). The CDR3 is 16 amino acids. CDR3 loop: CASSFGASGSYNEQFF. The CDR3 nucleotides read TGTGCCAGCAGCTTCGGGGCTAGCGGCTCCTACAATGAGCAGTTCTTC.

The genes are TRBV29-1 and TRBJ2-6; D is perhaps TRBD1 or TRBD2 (5 bases each). The germline gives CDR1 SQVTM, CDR2 ANQGSEA. V lost 6 bases and J 3 bases, leaving 12 bases between the germline ends. CDR3 length equals 14 residues. The CDR3 coding sequence is TGCAGCGTCCCGGGGCCAGATGGGGCCAACGTCCTGACTTTC. It yields the protein CSVPGPDGANVLTF.

To note about this clonotype: The germline gene is not matched at one end of the junction; a read error may be the cause. The chain is built from TRBV6-2 or TRBV6-3 and TRBJ2-7; TRBD2 might be the D (6 bases). Germline V gene sequence: CDR1 MNHEY, CDR2 SVGEGT. The CDR3 runs 14 residues. CDR3 protein: CASRPPGLSYEHYF. The DNA of the CDR3 is TGTGCCAGCAGACCCCCGGGACTCTCCTACGAGCATTACTTC.

In its sample, this clonotype was seen many times. V is TRBV7-2 and J is TRBJ2-5; tentative D call: TRBD2 (6 bases). V was trimmed by 1 base and J by 5 bases, leaving 14 bases between them. This CDR3 contains 15 residues. The germline V gene has CDR1 SGHTA and CDR2 FQGNSA. The CDR3 is CASSLGGVWRETQYF. DNA of the CDR3: TGTGCCAGCAGCTTAGGGGGGGTGTGGAGGGAGACCCAGTACTTC.

Remarks on this clonotype: One junction end disagrees with the germline gene, perhaps due to a read error. The chain employs TRBV27 and TRBJ1-5; 7 bases match TRBD1. Per the germline V gene, CDR1 is MNHEY and CDR2 is SMNVEV (reference sequence). This CDR3 has 14 amino acids. For the CDR3, the DNA is TGTGCCAGCAGTCTCATCGGGACAGATCATCCCCAGCATTTT. As protein: CASSLIGTDHPQHF.

The chain carries TRBV29-1 and TRBJ2-1; 10 nucleotides align to TRBD2. The germline gives CDR1 SQVTM, CDR2 ANQGSEA. The CDR3 consists of 16 residues. Trimming removed 0 bases from V and 7 bases from J; junction bases left unmatched: 9. CDR3 loop: CSVEDSLAGGANEQFF. CDR3 nucleotides: TGCAGCGTTGAAGATTCTTTAGCGGGAGGCGCAAATGAGCAGTTCTTC.